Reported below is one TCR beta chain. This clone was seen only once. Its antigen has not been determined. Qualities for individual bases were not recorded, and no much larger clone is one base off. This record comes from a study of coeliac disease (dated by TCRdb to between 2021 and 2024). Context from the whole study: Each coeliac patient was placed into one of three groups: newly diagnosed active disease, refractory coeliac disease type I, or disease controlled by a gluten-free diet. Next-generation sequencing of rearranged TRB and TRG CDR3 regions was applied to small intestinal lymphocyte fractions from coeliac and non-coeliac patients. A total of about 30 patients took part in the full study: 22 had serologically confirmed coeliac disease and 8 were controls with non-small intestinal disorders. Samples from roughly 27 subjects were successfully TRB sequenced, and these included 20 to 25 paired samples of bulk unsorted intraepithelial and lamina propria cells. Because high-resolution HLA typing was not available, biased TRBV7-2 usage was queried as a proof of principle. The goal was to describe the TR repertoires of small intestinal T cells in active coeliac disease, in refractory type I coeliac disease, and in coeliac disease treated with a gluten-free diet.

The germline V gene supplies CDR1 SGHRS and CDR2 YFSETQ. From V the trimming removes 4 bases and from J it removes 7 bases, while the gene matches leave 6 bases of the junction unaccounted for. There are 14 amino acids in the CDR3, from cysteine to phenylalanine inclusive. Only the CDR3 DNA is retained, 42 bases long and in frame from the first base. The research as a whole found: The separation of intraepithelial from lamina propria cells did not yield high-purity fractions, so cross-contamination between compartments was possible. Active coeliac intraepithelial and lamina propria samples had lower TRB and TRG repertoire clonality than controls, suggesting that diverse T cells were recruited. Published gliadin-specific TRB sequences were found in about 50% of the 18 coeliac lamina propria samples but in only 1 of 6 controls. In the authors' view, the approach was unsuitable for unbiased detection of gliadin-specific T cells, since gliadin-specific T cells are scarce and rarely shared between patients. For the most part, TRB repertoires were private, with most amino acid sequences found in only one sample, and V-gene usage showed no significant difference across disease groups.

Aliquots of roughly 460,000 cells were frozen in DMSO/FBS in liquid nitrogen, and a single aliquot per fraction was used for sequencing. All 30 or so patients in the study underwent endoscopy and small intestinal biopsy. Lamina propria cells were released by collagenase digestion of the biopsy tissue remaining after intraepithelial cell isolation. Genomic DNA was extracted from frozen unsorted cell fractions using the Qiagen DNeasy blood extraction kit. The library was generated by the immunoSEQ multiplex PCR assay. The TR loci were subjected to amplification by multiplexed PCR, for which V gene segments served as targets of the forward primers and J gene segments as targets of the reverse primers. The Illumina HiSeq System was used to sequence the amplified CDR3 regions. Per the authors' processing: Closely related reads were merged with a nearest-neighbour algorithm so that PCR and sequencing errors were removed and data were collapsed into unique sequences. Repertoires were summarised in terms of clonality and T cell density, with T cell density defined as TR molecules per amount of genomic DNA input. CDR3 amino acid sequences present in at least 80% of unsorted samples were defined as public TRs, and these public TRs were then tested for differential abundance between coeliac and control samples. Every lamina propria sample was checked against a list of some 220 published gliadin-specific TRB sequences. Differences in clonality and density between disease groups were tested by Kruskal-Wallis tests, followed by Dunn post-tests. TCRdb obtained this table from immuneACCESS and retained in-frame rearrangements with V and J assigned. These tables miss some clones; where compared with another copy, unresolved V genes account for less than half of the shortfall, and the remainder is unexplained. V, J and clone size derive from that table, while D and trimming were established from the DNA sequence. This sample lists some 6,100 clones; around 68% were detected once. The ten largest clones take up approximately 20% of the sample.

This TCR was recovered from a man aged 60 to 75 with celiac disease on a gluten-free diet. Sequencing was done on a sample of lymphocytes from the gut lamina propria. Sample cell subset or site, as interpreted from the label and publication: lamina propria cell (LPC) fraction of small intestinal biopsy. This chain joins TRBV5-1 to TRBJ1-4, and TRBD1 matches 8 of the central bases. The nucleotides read TGCGCCAGCAGCACTGACAGGGGCCGTGAAAAACTGTTTTTT. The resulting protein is CASSTDRGREKLFF.